These 24 T cell receptor beta chains share one sample of origin, sequenced in a study of shared clonotypes between healthy human individuals. Only in-frame clones appear in the TCRdb table, and some are missing; sequencing was by immunoSEQ multiplex PCR. The sample consists of millions of clones, around nine tenths of them appearing once. Sequences were obtained from naive CD4+ T cells sorted from blood. Indicated subset: CD45RA+ positively selected. The receptors shown here come from a man aged 18 to 30 in good health.

This chain's CDR3 is CATLTSANTGELFF. The CDR3 DNA reads TGCGCCACCTTAACTAGCGCTAACACCGGGGAGCTGTTTTTT. V is TRBV10-2 and J is TRBJ2-2, with 7 positions matching TRBD2. J lost 2 bases, V lost 10 bases, and 7 bases had no gene match. The CDR3 loop spans 14 amino acids. CDR1 and CDR2 from the germline V gene are WSHSY and SAAADI.

A remark on this clone: Other DNA sequences in this specimen translate into the identical CDR3. The chain joins TRBV28 to TRBJ1-2; D unclear. With 4 bases removed from V and 2 bases from J, the gap between germline ends came to 11 bases. The germline CDR1 and CDR2 sequences are MDHEN and SYDVKM. The CDR3 is made up of 14 amino acids. The CDR3: CASSSPGGNYGYTF. In DNA, the CDR3 is TGTGCCAGCAGTTCCCCGGGCGGAAACTATGGCTACACCTTC.

This chain uses TRBV6-5 with TRBJ1-1; the D is unclear. This CDR3 contains 13 residues. The germline V gene has CDR1 MNHEY and CDR2 SVGAGI. The V end lost 5 bases, the J end lost 1 base, and 8 bases lay between the germline ends. CDR3 amino acids: CASSRNQNTEAFF. The CDR3 bases are TGTGCCAGCAGTCGGAACCAGAACACTGAAGCTTTCTTT.

This clone came up once. A much larger clone lies one base from this, so it may be a read error. This rearrangement joins TRBV6-5 to TRBJ2-7; D is unclear. The germline V gene encodes CDR1 MNHEY and CDR2 SVGAGI. Trimming cost V 7 bases and J 0 bases, with 7 bases left between them. The CDR3 consists of 12 residues. The CDR3 coding sequence is TGTGCCAGCACCCCGAGCTCCTACGAGCAGTACTTC. Its translation: CASTPSSYEQYF.

This sequence joins TRBV4-2 and TRBJ2-7; 8 nucleotides align to TRBD1. V trimming: 2 bases; J trimming: 5 bases; junction bases outside the gene matches: 14. Looked up from germline, CDR1 is LGHNA and CDR2 is YNFKEQ. This CDR3 has 17 amino acids. Written as DNA, the CDR3 is TGTGCCAGCAGCCAAATGGGCCTCCGGGACAGGTCCCACGAGCAGTACTTC. Translation gives CASSQMGLRDRSHEQYF.

V and J are TRBV5-1 and TRBJ1-1; D is ambiguous. Germline CDR1 SGHRS, CDR2 YFSETQ. The CDR3 is 13 amino acids. V was pared by 5 bases and J by 2 bases, with 10 bases between. CDR3 sequence: CASSVVSNTEAFF. The CDR3 region has the DNA TGCGCCAGCAGTGTAGTGTCCAACACTGAAGCTTTCTTT. Combining the CDR3 with reference TRBV5-1 and TRBJ1-1 gives the whole variable domain KAGVTQTPRYLIKTRGQQVTLSCSPISGHRSVSWYQQTPGQGLQFLFEYFSETQRNKGNFPGRFSGRQFSNSRSEMNVSTLELGDSALYLCASSVVSNTEAFFGQGTRLTVV.

The gene calls are TRBV4-1 and TRBJ2-3; D might be TRBD1 (5 bases). CDR1 MGHRA and CDR2 YSYEKL come from the germline V gene. Trimming took off 7 bases at V and 1 base at J, with 15 bases between the two ends. This CDR3 contains 15 residues. CDR3 nucleotides: TGCGCCAGCATCCAGGGTGTGGTGGGCACAGATACGCAGTATTTT. This encodes CASIQGVVGTDTQYF.

The chain links TRBV30 to TRBJ1-4; no definite D call. This CDR3 has 13 residues. Deletions cut 5 bases from V and 5 bases from J, with 12 bases between. Germline V gene lookup returns CDR1 GTSNPN and CDR2 SVGIG (reference sequence). The CDR3 region is CAWSFQMNEKLFF. The CDR3 bases are TGTGCCTGGTCTTTCCAGATGAATGAAAAACTGTTTTTT.

CDR3 protein: CASSGGSRGGYYEQYF. CDR3 in DNA: TGCGCCAGCAGTGGAGGATCGCGGGGAGGCTACTACGAGCAGTACTTC. This rearrangement joins TRBV10-1 to TRBJ2-7, with a possible D match to TRBD2 (6 bases). This CDR3 region has 16 residues. CDR1 and CDR2 (germline): WNHNN, SYGVQD (reference sequence). V was shortened by 4 bases and J by 3 bases, with 19 bases between the two germline ends.

The chain's CDR3 is CASSKIRGGTNTEAFF. CDR3 sequence (DNA): TGTGCCAGTAGTAAAATCAGGGGAGGGACGAACACTGAAGCTTTCTTT. This chain links TRBV19 with TRBJ1-1, with a tentative D call TRBD1 (6 bases). Germline loops: CDR1 LNHDA, CDR2 SQIVND (reference sequence). The V gene lost 4 bases and the J gene lost 1 base, with 16 bases spanning the gap. The length of the CDR3 is 16 residues. Full variable domain (outside the CDR3, taken from reference TRBV19 and TRBJ1-1): DGGITQSPKYLFRKEGQNVTLSCEQNLNHDAMYWYRQDPGQGLRLIYYSQIVNDFQKGDIAEGYSVSREKKESFPLTVTSAQKNPTAFYLCASSKIRGGTNTEAFFGQGTRLTVV.

The gene calls are TRBV6-6 and TRBJ2-7; 8 bases agree with TRBD2. Germline V lookup: CDR1 MNHNY, CDR2 SVGAGI (reference sequence). This CDR3 comprises 15 residues. V was pared by 5 bases and J by 4 bases, with 10 bases of the junction left unmatched. The CDR3 sequence is CASSAGPGLEYEQYF. Written as DNA, the CDR3 is TGTGCCAGCAGTGCCGGACCGGGACTAGAGTACGAGCAGTACTTC.

V and J are TRBV11-2 and TRBJ2-5; TRBD2 aligns across 15 bases. The length of the CDR3 is 18 residues. The germline V gene encodes CDR1 SGHAT and CDR2 FQNNGV. V shed 5 bases, J shed 1 base, and the junction held 8 bases outside the gene matches. CDR3 bases: TGTGCCAGCAGCCCCGGACTAGCGGGAGGGAGATCCCAAGAGACCCAGTACTTC. It codes for CASSPGLAGGRSQETQYF.

This chain links TRBV6-5 with TRBJ2-3; D is unresolved. Germline assignment: CDR1 MNHEY and CDR2 SVGAGI. This CDR3 comprises 11 residues. V dropped 7 bases and J dropped 3 bases, with 5 bases sitting between them. The CDR3 DNA follows: TGTGCCAGCAAACAAACAGATACGCAGTATTTT. As protein: CASKQTDTQYF.

The gene calls are TRBV11-2 and TRBJ2-2; D unresolved. CDR1 is SGHAT and CDR2 is FQNNGV in the germline V gene. The CDR3 is made up of 15 amino acids. Trimming left V 1 base short and J 6 bases short, with 12 bases between. Here the CDR3 reads CASSLAGTLAGELFF. CDR3 nucleotides: TGTGCCAGCAGCTTAGCGGGCACCCTGGCCGGGGAGCTGTTTTTT.

CDR3 in amino acids: CASSQTGGHVYEQYF. Here the CDR3 DNA reads TGCGCCAGCAGTCAAACGGGGGGGCATGTTTACGAGCAGTACTTC. J is TRBJ2-7 and V is TRBV5-1, with 8 bases aligning to TRBD2. Unmatched junction bases numbered 11, after V lost 5 bases and J lost 4 bases. The CDR3 has 15 amino acids. The germline V gene has CDR1 SGHRS and CDR2 YFSETQ.

The chain has TRBV11-2 and TRBJ2-5; TRBD2 aligns across 8 bases. Per the germline V gene, CDR1 is SGHAT and CDR2 is FQNNGV. This CDR3 is built from 14 residues. V gave up 6 bases and J gave up 4 bases; unmatched junction bases: 7. CDR3 nucleotide sequence: TGTGCCAGCAGAACCCTAGCGGGTTTAGAGACCCAGTACTTC. Amino acids: CASRTLAGLETQYF.

The J gene is TRBJ2-1, the V gene TRBV6-5; D remains unclear. Germline values: CDR1 MNHEY, CDR2 SVGAGI. CDR3 length equals 15 residues. V was trimmed by 7 bases and J by 1 base, leaving 14 bases between them. The CDR3 protein is CASTDTGFSYNEQFF. CDR3 sequence (DNA): TGTGCCAGCACCGACACCGGTTTTTCCTACAATGAGCAGTTCTTC.

The rearrangement links TRBV2 to TRBJ2-7; no clear D gene. Germline CDR1 reads SNHLY; CDR2 reads FYNNEI. The CDR3 is 13 amino acids. Trimming removed 6 bases at V and 0 bases at J, with 9 bases between. CDR3 loop: CASRGRVSYEQYF. The CDR3, as DNA: TGTGCCAGCAGGGGCCGTGTCTCCTACGAGCAGTACTTC. Using reference TRBV2 and TRBJ2-7 for the parts outside the CDR3, the full variable domain is EPEVTQTPSHQVTQMGQEVILRCVPISNHLYFYWYRQILGQKVEFLVSFYNNEISEKSEIFDDQFSVERPDGSNFTLKIRSTKLEDSAMYFCASRGRVSYEQYFGPGTRLTVT.

This chain joins TRBV5-1 and TRBJ2-2; maybe TRBD1 (6 bases). The CDR3 runs 13 residues. Trimming took 2 bases from V and 6 from J, leaving 8 bases between them. Germline-derived CDR1 and CDR2 are SGHRS and YFSETQ. CDR3 nucleotide sequence: TGCGCCAGCAGCTTTGGGACACCCGGGGAGCTGTTTTTT. Its translation: CASSFGTPGELFF.

This chain joins TRBV11-1 and TRBJ2-7, with TRBD1 matching over 8 bases. The CDR3 consists of 15 residues. Trimming removed 5 bases from V and 1 base from J; junction bases left unmatched: 7. CDR1 and CDR2 from the germline V gene are SGHAT and FQDESV (reference sequence). This CDR3 reads CASSPTGGSSYEQYF. CDR3 sequence (DNA): TGTGCCAGCAGCCCTACAGGGGGGAGTTCCTACGAGCAGTACTTC. The complete variable domain, with remaining parts taken from reference TRBV11-1 and TRBJ2-7, reads EAEVAQSPRYKITEKSQAVAFWCDPISGHATLYWYRQILGQGPELLVQFQDESVVDDSQLPKDRFSAERLKGVDSTLKIQPAELGDSAMYLCASSPTGGSSYEQYFGPGTRLTVT.

A word on this clone: This CDR3 is also generated by other DNA sequences in the sample. The chain has TRBV7-9 and TRBJ1-1; possible D gene TRBD1, 6 bases. CDR1 SEHNR and CDR2 FQNEAQ come from the germline V gene (reference sequence). The CDR3 spans 14 residues. The ends were cut back, 4 bases at V and 1 base at J, with 10 bases in the middle. The CDR3 protein is CASSSTGGNTEAFF. The CDR3 bases are TGTGCCAGCAGCTCGACAGGTGGGAACACTGAAGCTTTCTTT.

The chain employs TRBV7-3 and TRBJ2-3; possibly TRBD1 for D (5 bases). This CDR3 is 15 amino acids long. V was cut by 2 bases and J by 5 bases, with 14 bases left in between. CDR1 and CDR2 (germline): SGHTA, FQGTGA. CDR3 loop: CASSLGSGLVDTQYF. The DNA of the CDR3 is TGTGCCAGCAGCTTAGGCTCAGGGTTGGTAGATACGCAGTATTTT.

This clone was recorded a few times. This chain connects TRBV4-1 to TRBJ2-2, with TRBD1 matching 11 bases. J lost 3 bases, V lost 2 bases, and 2 bases had no gene match. CDR3 size: 16 residues. Germline CDR1 MGHRA, CDR2 YSYEKL. Here the CDR3 DNA reads TGCGCCAGCAGCCAATGGACAGGGGGCGACACCGGGGAGCTGTTTTTT. This codes for CASSQWTGGDTGELFF.

The CDR3 reads CASSSIPTGELFF. As DNA, the CDR3 is TGTGCCAGCAGTTCAATTCCGACCGGGGAGCTGTTTTTT. The chain carries TRBV2 and TRBJ2-2, with D unresolved. Germline CDR1 and CDR2: SNHLY and FYNNEI. This CDR3 is 13 amino acids long. V was clipped by 5 bases and J by 5 bases, with 9 bases between them.